Listed below are T cell receptor beta chains from one sample, sequenced in a study of shared clonotypes between healthy human individuals. Only in-frame clones appear in the TCRdb table, and some are missing; sequencing was by immunoSEQ multiplex PCR. Counted here are approximately 2.4 million clones, 90% to 96% occurring once; the ten biggest clones make up about 0.13%. Sequenced: naive CD4+ T cells sorted from blood. The receptor set was obtained from a young man in good health. The conserved cysteine and the conserved F or W are not part of the CDR3 here. A D gene is named only where the DNA matches it firmly. Some rows mark clone size as missing; the rest say once, few, many or name a class of expanded clone.

j_call,clone_size,v_call,d_call,cdr3_aa
TRBJ1-6,-,TRBV2,TRBD1,ASSDLDRVTSVSPLH
TRBJ1-1,-,TRBV11-2,-,ASSPYSRKTEAF
TRBJ2-5,-,TRBV6-5,-,AVSGNQETQY
TRBJ1-5,-,TRBV6-1,-,ASLSEGNQPQH
TRBJ2-5,once,TRBV7-3,TRBD2,ASSLGLAGQETQY
TRBJ1-5,-,TRBV28,-,ASRSQGRGNQPQH
TRBJ1-2,-,TRBV5-1,-,ASSLDGINYGYT
TRBJ2-7,-,TRBV15,-,ATSRDEGNYEQY
TRBJ2-3,-,TRBV10-3,-,AISNFDGESYTDTQY
TRBJ1-2,-,TRBV19,TRBD1,ASRGQGLYGYT
TRBJ2-7,-,TRBV5-1,-,ASSLEAGSTYEQY
TRBJ1-6,-,TRBV5-4,TRBD1,ASSSRGAESPLH
TRBJ1-5,-,TRBV7-8,-,ASSLERGSQH
TRBJ1-5,-,TRBV11-2,-,ASSLDSGNSNQPQH
TRBJ1-5,-,TRBV9,-,ASSVVRGAGQPQH
TRBJ1-1,-,TRBV18,-,ASSPQGGTGEAF
TRBJ1-6,-,TRBV7-9,TRBD1,ASSPTPKTGADNSPLH
TRBJ1-2,-,TRBV13,-,ASSLGQRGVLGYT
TRBJ2-3,-,TRBV4-3,TRBD2,ASSLTSGGGTQY
TRBJ2-7,-,TRBV7-9,-,ASSQQGLPSYEQY
TRBJ1-5,-,TRBV4-2,-,ASSQNTVIASQPQH
TRBJ2-3,-,TRBV9,-,ASSVVVGGPTDTQY
TRBJ2-1,-,TRBV5-1,TRBD2,ASSLGAGAPNEQF
TRBJ1-1,-,TRBV27,TRBD1,ATRSKTGSGTEAF
TRBJ1-2,-,TRBV28,-,ASGRGGTNYGYT
TRBJ1-3,-,TRBV6-1,-,ASSEARGSGNTIY
TRBJ2-3,-,TRBV7-3,-,ASSQIPGDTQY
TRBJ1-1,-,TRBV27,-,ASRWKTEAF